This TCR beta chain emerged from a study of OX40 agonist ivuxolimab in advanced cancers. There are 14 residues in the CDR3. V was pared by 0 bases and J by 5 bases, with 10 bases between. In germline, CDR1 is MNHNS, CDR2 SASEGT. Some clones are missing from TCRdb's copy, which holds only in-frame ones; the method was immunoSEQ multiplex PCR. The repertoire holds tens of thousands of clones, with roughly 92% as singletons. The source material was CD4+ or CD8+ T cells sorted from blood, sampled in a trial of the OX40 agonist ivuxolimab. The source is an adult with an advanced solid tumor such as melanoma, head and neck, liver or kidney cancer. V and J are TRBV6-1 and TRBJ1-2; D remains ambiguous. CDR3 nucleotide sequence: TGTGCCAGCAGTGAAGCGGTCCAGAGGTATGGCTACACCTTC. It translates to CASSEAVQRYGYTF.